These T cell receptor beta chains were read from a single sample in a study of OX40 agonist ivuxolimab in advanced cancers. Some clones are missing from TCRdb's copy, which holds only in-frame ones; the method was immunoSEQ multiplex PCR. The sample shows about 82,000 clones, roughly 92% of them seen only once. The sequences come from CD4+ or CD8+ T cells sorted from blood, collected in a trial of the OX40 agonist ivuxolimab. The receptors here all came from an adult with an advanced solid tumor such as melanoma, head and neck, liver or kidney cancer. CDR3s include the opening cysteine and the closing phenylalanine or tryptophan. A D gene is named only where the DNA matches it firmly. The listing skips clone size in some rows; elsewhere it reads once, few, many or a size class.

clone_size: NA; j_call: TRBJ2-4; d_call: TRBD2; v_call: TRBV7-2; cdr3_aa: CASRMTSGGYIQYF; cdr3_nt: TGTGCCAGCAGGATGACTAGCGGGGGCTACATTCAGTACTTC
clone_size: NA; j_call: TRBJ1-2; d_call: NA; v_call: TRBV5-1; cdr3_aa: CASSLVPDNYGYTF; cdr3_nt: TGCGCCAGCAGCTTGGTGCCGGACAACTATGGCTACACCTTC
clone_size: NA; j_call: TRBJ1-1; d_call: NA; v_call: TRBV21-1; cdr3_aa: CASSTSPVAEAFF; cdr3_nt: TGTGCCAGCAGCACCAGCCCGGTCGCTGAAGCTTTCTTT
clone_size: once; j_call: TRBJ2-7; d_call: NA; v_call: TRBV28; cdr3_aa: CASSLRGVGYEQYF; cdr3_nt: TGTGCCAGCAGTTTACGTGGGGTTGGCTACGAGCAGTACTTC
clone_size: NA; j_call: TRBJ2-7; d_call: TRBD1; v_call: TRBV30; cdr3_aa: CAWSVNRGNEQYF; cdr3_nt: TGTGCCTGGAGTGTAAACAGGGGCAACGAGCAGTACTTC
clone_size: NA; j_call: TRBJ1-4; d_call: NA; v_call: TRBV30; cdr3_aa: CAWSPGHSKNEKLFF; cdr3_nt: TGTGCCTGGAGTCCAGGACATTCCAAGAATGAAAAACTGTTTTTT
clone_size: NA; j_call: TRBJ1-1; d_call: TRBD1; v_call: TRBV6-5; cdr3_aa: CASRHRGTDTGAFF; cdr3_nt: TGTGCCAGCAGACACAGGGGTACGGACACTGGAGCTTTCTTT
clone_size: NA; j_call: TRBJ2-5; d_call: TRBD2; v_call: TRBV27; cdr3_aa: CASRGYAGGPQETQYF; cdr3_nt: TGTGCCAGCAGGGGCTATGCGGGAGGGCCTCAAGAGACCCAGTACTTC
clone_size: NA; j_call: TRBJ2-3; d_call: NA; v_call: TRBV5-1; cdr3_aa: CASSFAMATDTQYF; cdr3_nt: TGCGCCAGCAGCTTCGCAATGGCGACAGATACGCAGTATTTT
clone_size: NA; j_call: TRBJ2-2; d_call: TRBD2; v_call: TRBV2; cdr3_aa: CASRTSGGLNTGELFF; cdr3_nt: TGTGCCAGCAGGACTAGCGGGGGGTTAAACACCGGGGAGCTGTTTTTT
clone_size: NA; j_call: TRBJ2-2; d_call: NA; v_call: TRBV10-3; cdr3_aa: CAISETLEQTGELFF; cdr3_nt: TGTGCCATCAGTGAGACCCTGGAGCAGACCGGGGAGCTGTTTTTT
clone_size: once; j_call: TRBJ1-2; d_call: NA; v_call: TRBV7-8; cdr3_aa: CASSSVEYGYTF; cdr3_nt: TGTGCCAGCAGCTCCGTGGAGTATGGCTACACCTTC
clone_size: NA; j_call: TRBJ2-7; d_call: TRBD1; v_call: TRBV10-3; cdr3_aa: CAISNPRQGRDEQYF; cdr3_nt: TGTGCCATCAGTAATCCAAGACAGGGACGGGACGAGCAGTACTTC
clone_size: NA; j_call: TRBJ1-2; d_call: NA; v_call: TRBV9; cdr3_aa: CASSVGLDYGNGYTF; cdr3_nt: TGTGCCAGCAGCGTAGGGCTAGACTACGGAAATGGCTACACCTTC
clone_size: NA; j_call: TRBJ1-6; d_call: NA; v_call: TRBV11-2; cdr3_aa: CASSYFNSPLHF; cdr3_nt: TGTGCCAGCAGCTATTTTAATTCACCCCTCCACTTT
clone_size: NA; j_call: TRBJ2-1; d_call: NA; v_call: TRBV19; cdr3_aa: CASSIRLTGTDEQFF; cdr3_nt: TGTGCCAGTAGTATACGCCTAACAGGTACCGATGAGCAGTTCTTC
clone_size: few; j_call: TRBJ1-6; d_call: TRBD1; v_call: TRBV4-1; cdr3_aa: CASSHLTRDRVNSPLHF; cdr3_nt: TGCGCCAGCAGCCACTTAACCCGGGACAGGGTTAATTCACCCCTCCACTTT
clone_size: NA; j_call: TRBJ1-2; d_call: TRBD1; v_call: TRBV5-1; cdr3_aa: CASSLTDRAGLGYTF; cdr3_nt: TGCGCCAGCAGCTTGACGGACAGGGCCGGCCTTGGCTACACCTTC
clone_size: NA; j_call: TRBJ2-7; d_call: NA; v_call: TRBV25-1; cdr3_aa: CASCSWFGEQYF; cdr3_nt: TGTGCCAGCTGCTCGTGGTTCGGCGAGCAGTACTTC
clone_size: NA; j_call: TRBJ1-3; d_call: NA; v_call: TRBV19; cdr3_aa: CASRVRGGSSGNTIYF; cdr3_nt: TGTGCCAGTAGGGTCAGGGGAGGATCTTCTGGAAACACCATATATTTT
clone_size: NA; j_call: TRBJ2-1; d_call: NA; v_call: TRBV9; cdr3_aa: CASSVDQDVGPHEQFF; cdr3_nt: TGTGCCAGCAGCGTAGACCAAGACGTAGGCCCCCATGAGCAGTTCTTC
clone_size: NA; j_call: TRBJ2-1; d_call: NA; v_call: TRBV18; cdr3_aa: CASSATENEQFF; cdr3_nt: TGTGCCAGCTCGGCGACTGAGAATGAGCAGTTCTTC
clone_size: NA; j_call: TRBJ2-7; d_call: NA; v_call: TRBV2; cdr3_aa: CASSEMWGSSYEQYF; cdr3_nt: TGTGCCAGCAGTGAAATGTGGGGGAGCTCCTACGAGCAGTACTTC
clone_size: NA; j_call: TRBJ1-4; d_call: NA; v_call: TRBV11-2; cdr3_aa: CASSARIYNEKLFF; cdr3_nt: TGTGCCAGCAGCGCCCGGATCTATAATGAAAAACTGTTTTTT
clone_size: NA; j_call: TRBJ1-1; d_call: NA; v_call: TRBV7-2; cdr3_aa: CASSFDRPPEAFF; cdr3_nt: TGTGCCAGCAGCTTCGACAGGCCCCCTGAAGCTTTCTTT
clone_size: NA; j_call: TRBJ1-2; d_call: NA; v_call: TRBV5-1; cdr3_aa: CASSLASTDYGYTF; cdr3_nt: TGCGCCAGCAGCTTGGCCTCGACTGATTATGGCTACACCTTC
clone_size: once; j_call: TRBJ1-1; d_call: TRBD1; v_call: TRBV11-1; cdr3_aa: CASSLARDRADGTEAFF; cdr3_nt: TGTGCCAGCAGCTTAGCTAGGGACAGGGCTGATGGCACTGAAGCTTTCTTT
clone_size: NA; j_call: TRBJ2-5; d_call: NA; v_call: TRBV9; cdr3_aa: CASSPFPQETQYF; cdr3_nt: TGTGCCAGCAGCCCCTTCCCCCAAGAGACCCAGTACTTC
clone_size: NA; j_call: TRBJ2-3; d_call: NA; v_call: TRBV9; cdr3_aa: CASSEPRGRGSDTQYF; cdr3_nt: TGTGCCAGCAGCGAGCCCCGCGGGCGGGGATCAGATACGCAGTATTTT
clone_size: NA; j_call: TRBJ1-2; d_call: NA; v_call: TRBV7-9; cdr3_aa: CASSLAQLYGYTF; cdr3_nt: TGTGCCAGCAGCTTAGCCCAGCTCTATGGCTACACCTTC
clone_size: NA; j_call: TRBJ2-7; d_call: TRBD1; v_call: TRBV16; cdr3_aa: CASSSSGTGGYEQYF; cdr3_nt: TGTGCCAGCAGCTCCTCCGGGACAGGGGGCTACGAGCAGTACTTC
clone_size: NA; j_call: TRBJ2-7; d_call: TRBD1; v_call: TRBV5-1; cdr3_aa: CASRTGTGTIEQYF; cdr3_nt: TGCGCCAGCAGGACCGGGACAGGGACTATAGAGCAGTACTTC
clone_size: NA; j_call: TRBJ2-1; d_call: TRBD2; v_call: TRBV7-6; cdr3_aa: CASSSGTSGGNEQFF; cdr3_nt: TGTGCCAGCAGCTCCGGGACTAGCGGGGGTAATGAGCAGTTCTTC
clone_size: NA; j_call: TRBJ1-1; d_call: NA; v_call: TRBV6-5; cdr3_aa: CASSYVQGPAFF; cdr3_nt: TGTGCCAGCAGTTACGTCCAGGGTCCAGCTTTCTTT
clone_size: NA; j_call: TRBJ2-3; d_call: NA; v_call: TRBV7-9; cdr3_aa: CASSPDQLRTDTQYF; cdr3_nt: TGTGCCAGCAGCCCGGATCAGCTACGCACAGATACGCAGTATTTT
clone_size: NA; j_call: TRBJ1-5; d_call: TRBD1; v_call: TRBV5-8; cdr3_aa: CASSLTGGPNQPQHF; cdr3_nt: TGTGCCAGCAGCTTGACAGGGGGACCGAATCAGCCCCAGCATTTT
clone_size: NA; j_call: TRBJ1-2; d_call: TRBD1; v_call: TRBV6-1; cdr3_aa: CASKRGQEVSNGYTF; cdr3_nt: TGTGCCAGCAAGAGAGGACAGGAGGTTTCGAATGGCTACACCTTC
clone_size: NA; j_call: TRBJ2-7; d_call: NA; v_call: TRBV25-1; cdr3_aa: CASSEEPGHLDEQYF; cdr3_nt: TGTGCCAGCAGTGAAGAACCGGGACACTTGGATGAGCAGTACTTC
clone_size: NA; j_call: TRBJ2-1; d_call: TRBD2; v_call: TRBV6-1; cdr3_aa: CASSERWLADNEQFF; cdr3_nt: TGTGCCAGCAGTGAAAGATGGCTAGCGGACAATGAGCAGTTCTTC
clone_size: NA; j_call: TRBJ2-7; d_call: NA; v_call: TRBV21-1; cdr3_aa: CASEKDIPPYEQYF; cdr3_nt: TGTGCCAGCGAGAAGGATATCCCCCCCTACGAGCAGTACTTC
clone_size: NA; j_call: TRBJ1-5; d_call: NA; v_call: TRBV7-2; cdr3_aa: CASSLGGMGNQPQHF; cdr3_nt: TGTGCCAGCAGCTTAGGGGGGATGGGGAATCAGCCCCAGCATTTT
clone_size: NA; j_call: TRBJ2-2; d_call: NA; v_call: TRBV6-5; cdr3_aa: CASSYRPFTGELFF; cdr3_nt: TGTGCCAGCAGTTACCGGCCTTTCACCGGGGAGCTGTTTTTT
clone_size: NA; j_call: TRBJ1-5; d_call: NA; v_call: TRBV18; cdr3_aa: CASSPDGLSNQPQHF; cdr3_nt: TGTGCCAGCTCACCGGATGGGCTGAGCAATCAGCCCCAGCATTTT
clone_size: NA; j_call: TRBJ2-5; d_call: NA; v_call: TRBV7-9; cdr3_aa: CASSSPPASETQYF; cdr3_nt: TGTGCCAGCAGCTCGCCGCCAGCATCAGAGACCCAGTACTTC
clone_size: NA; j_call: TRBJ1-1; d_call: NA; v_call: TRBV11-1; cdr3_aa: CASSLQGGTEAFF; cdr3_nt: TGTGCCAGCAGCTTACAGGGAGGCACTGAAGCTTTCTTT
clone_size: once; j_call: TRBJ2-3; d_call: NA; v_call: TRBV9; cdr3_aa: CASTLGGGTDTQYF; cdr3_nt: TGTGCCAGCACCCTCGGGGGAGGCACAGATACGCAGTATTTT
clone_size: NA; j_call: TRBJ1-2; d_call: NA; v_call: TRBV19; cdr3_aa: CASSPQGTGYTF; cdr3_nt: TGTGCCAGTAGTCCACAGGGCACTGGCTACACCTTC
clone_size: NA; j_call: TRBJ1-6; d_call: NA; v_call: TRBV7-9; cdr3_aa: CASSARNRSPLHF; cdr3_nt: TGTGCCAGCAGCGCCAGGAACCGTTCACCCCTCCACTTT
clone_size: NA; j_call: TRBJ1-3; d_call: NA; v_call: TRBV7-9; cdr3_aa: CASSRGGQGNTIYF; cdr3_nt: TGTGCCAGCAGCCGAGGTGGACAGGGAAACACCATATATTTT
clone_size: NA; j_call: TRBJ1-2; d_call: NA; v_call: TRBV9; cdr3_aa: CASSVEVGGYGYTF; cdr3_nt: TGTGCCAGCAGCGTAGAGGTTGGGGGCTATGGCTACACCTTC